The 12 T cell receptor beta chains below all came from one sample that was sequenced in a study of T cells after yellow fever vaccination. TCRdb redid the calling of the 5' RACE reads with MiXCR, one entry per CDR3 protein. The repertoire includes some 290,000 distinct CDR3 sequences, about 10% of them detected once, and approximately 3% sits in the top ten. The sample here was CD4+ T cells sorted from PBMCs, taken 45 days after the yellow fever booster vaccination. The source of these receptors is a man younger than 35 who received the YFV17D yellow fever vaccine.

This clonotype was found a few times. Here the CDR3 DNA reads TGTGCCAGCAGCTTCATAGGAGCAGAGACCCAGTACTTC. It encodes CASSFIGAETQYF. V usage is TRBV7-2 and J usage is TRBJ2-5; D is unclear. Trimming left V 3 bases short and J 4 bases short, with 9 bases between. Germline V gene sequence: CDR1 SGHTA, CDR2 FQGNSA. There are 13 residues in the CDR3.

The table lists this clonotype with a few counts. The chain couples TRBV3-1 to TRBJ1-3, with D maybe TRBD1 (5 bases). V lost 2 bases and J 0 bases, leaving 8 bases between the germline ends. This CDR3 region has 15 residues. CDR1 is LGHDT, CDR2 YNNKEL, per germline (reference sequence). CDR3 sequence: CASSQRQLSGNTIYF. The CDR3 DNA follows: TGTGCCAGCAGCCAACGACAGCTCTCTGGAAACACCATATATTTT.

This clonotype was seen a handful of times. V is TRBV7-2 and J is TRBJ2-1, with no clear D. The CDR3 sequence is 14 residues long. Germline CDR1 reads SGHTA; CDR2 reads FQGNSA. V lost 0 bases, J lost 0 bases, and 3 bases lay in between. DNA of the CDR3: TGTGCCAGCAGCTTAGCTTTCTCCTACAATGAGCAGTTCTTC. It codes for CASSLAFSYNEQFF.

The V gene is TRBV7-2, the J gene TRBJ2-5, with 12 bases fitting TRBD1. In germline, CDR1 is SGHTA, CDR2 FQGNSA. The CDR3 covers 15 residues. The V and J ends lost 1 base and 7 bases, in that order; junction bases with no gene match: 4. CDR3 sequence reads: CASSLVGQGAGTQYF. The CDR3 region has the DNA TGTGCCAGCAGCTTAGTGGGACAGGGGGCTGGGACCCAGTACTTC.

A word on this clonotype: The junction departs from the called germline gene at one end, perhaps through a read error. The V call is TRBV7-7, the J call TRBJ2-1; weak D call: TRBD2 (6 bases). The CDR3 is 14 amino acids. Germline lookup yields CDR1 SSHAT and CDR2 FNYEAQ (reference sequence). The DNA for the CDR3 is TGTGCTAGCAGCTTAGTGCCGGGGGTGAATGAGCAGTTCTTC. Translation gives CASSLVPGVNEQFF.

This clonotype was detected ten times or more. This sequence joins TRBV6-1 and TRBJ2-2; no definite D call. Trimming removed 11 bases at V and 0 bases at J, with 22 bases between. The CDR3 runs 17 residues. CDR1 is MNHNS and CDR2 is SASEGT in the germline V gene. The chain's CDR3 is CAVKLVLRRSNTGELFF. The CDR3 region has the DNA TGTGCCGTAAAGTTAGTTCTACGACGATCGAACACCGGGGAGCTGTTTTTT.

The chain carries TRBV7-2 and TRBJ2-4; D is perhaps TRBD1 (6 bases). Trimming pared 5 bases from V and 0 bases from J, leaving 11 bases between. CDR3 length: 15 amino acids. Germline V lookup: CDR1 SGHTA, CDR2 FQGNSA. The CDR3 bases are TGTGCCAGCAGCCGGGCAGGGGTAGCCAAAAACATTCAGTACTTC. Protein sequence: CASSRAGVAKNIQYF.

This clonotype was seen a few times. V usage is TRBV5-1 and J usage is TRBJ2-7; D gene ambiguous. Germline values: CDR1 SGHRS, CDR2 YFSETQ. Trimming removed 0 bases at V and 2 bases at J, with 6 bases between. CDR3 length: 13 amino acids. The CDR3 region is CASSLDIAYEQYF. CDR3 nucleotide sequence: TGCGCCAGCAGCTTGGACATCGCCTACGAGCAGTACTTC. The variable domain in full, with the rest retrieved from reference TRBV5-1 and TRBJ2-7, is KAGVTQTPRYLIKTRGQQVTLSCSPISGHRSVSWYQQTPGQGLQFLFEYFSETQRNKGNFPGRFSGRQFSNSRSEMNVSTLELGDSALYLCASSLDIAYEQYFGPGTRLTVT.

Ten or more counts support this clonotype. V and J are TRBV24-1 and TRBJ2-5; 11 bases agree with TRBD1. V lost 9 bases and J lost 5; bases outside the gene matches: 7. The length of the CDR3 is 14 residues. Germline loops: CDR1 KGHDR, CDR2 SFDVKD. The CDR3 protein is CATSGTGGSETQYF. DNA of the CDR3: TGTGCCACCTCCGGGACAGGGGGTTCGGAGACCCAGTACTTC.

This clonotype was detected ten times or more. The CDR3 loop is CASSPGVSKGDTQYF. The CDR3 region has the DNA TGTGCCAGCAGCCCGGGGGTGTCCAAGGGCGATACGCAGTATTTT. The genes are TRBV7-3 and TRBJ2-3; maybe TRBD2 (6 bases). The CDR3 has 15 residues. Germline V gene lookup returns CDR1 SGHTA and CDR2 FQGTGA. V lost 5 bases and J 6 bases, leaving 18 bases between the germline ends.

This clonotype was counted only a few times. V gene TRBV27 combines with J gene TRBJ2-2; weak D call: TRBD2 (5 bases). V lost 5 bases and J 6 bases, leaving 19 bases between the germline ends. Per the germline V gene, CDR1 is MNHEY and CDR2 is SMNVEV (reference sequence). This CDR3 region has 16 residues. CDR3 nucleotides: TGTGCCAGCAGTCCCCGGGATCGGCGGTTGGCCGGGGAGCTGTTTTTT. This translates into CASSPRDRRLAGELFF.

The chain has TRBV11-2 and TRBJ2-2; D uncertain. The CDR3 loop spans 15 amino acids. Trimming removed 0 bases at V and 5 bases at J, with 10 bases between. The germline V gene encodes CDR1 SGHAT and CDR2 FQNNGV. CDR3 sequence (DNA): TGTGCCAGCAGCTTAGACCGAACGGCAACCGGGGAGCTGTTTTTT. It translates to CASSLDRTATGELFF.